The rows below give T cell receptor beta chains drawn from one sample of a study of CD8 T cells in ankylosing spondylitis. TCRdb independently ran MiXCR on the 5' RACE reads; one entry per CDR3 protein. This sample has some 240,000 distinct CDR3 sequences; about 6.7% occur once, and the top ten carry 12% to 15%. Sequencing used blood, either unsorted or a sorted T cell fraction (not recorded which). The receptors here all came from a male donor with ankylosing spondylitis. The CDR3 runs from the conserved cysteine through the conserved F or W. The D gene is left open where the match is weak. Not every row has a clone size; where given, it reads once, few, many or a size class.

j_call	clone_size	v_call	d_call	cdr3_aa	cdr3_nt
TRBJ2-7	many	TRBV15	NA	CATSLKRAYEQYF	TGTGCCACCAGCTTAAAAAGGGCCTACGAGCAGTACTTC
TRBJ1-3	many	TRBV28	NA	CASSSPGVSGNTIYF	TGTGCCAGCAGTTCCCCCGGGGTCTCTGGAAACACCATATATTTT
TRBJ2-5	many	TRBV10-3	NA	CAISLSNERETQYF	TGTGCCATCAGCCTCAGTAACGAGCGCGAGACCCAGTACTTC
TRBJ2-3	many	TRBV7-6	NA	CASSSIAMTHTDTQYF	TGTGCCAGCAGCTCCATCGCCATGACCCACACAGATACGCAGTATTTT
TRBJ2-2	few	TRBV19	TRBD2	CASSIMGTSGGLNTGELFF	TGTGCCAGTAGTATAATGGGGACTAGCGGGGGATTGAACACCGGGGAGCTGTTTTTT
TRBJ2-5	many	TRBV27	NA	CASSPMGRAETQYF	TGTGCCAGCAGTCCTATGGGGAGAGCAGAGACCCAGTACTTC
TRBJ2-1	many	TRBV7-9	TRBD2	CASSLGIGTKEQFF	TGTGCCAGCAGCTTAGGGATCGGGACTAAAGAGCAGTTCTTC
TRBJ2-7	many	TRBV30	NA	CARRRDPPRYF	TGTGCCCGTCGCAGGGACCCCCCTCGGTACTTC
TRBJ2-3	NA	TRBV6-5	NA	CASSYGGPPDTQYF	TGTGCCAGCAGTTACGGGGGGCCCCCAGATACGCAGTATTTT
TRBJ2-3	NA	TRBV5-6	NA	CASSLATSNLHTDTQYF	TGTGCCAGCAGCTTGGCAACTAGCAACCTTCACACAGATACGCAGTATTTT
TRBJ2-7	few	TRBV28	TRBD2	CASFEAGGTYEQYF	TGTGCCAGCTTCGAAGCGGGGGGTACCTACGAGCAGTACTTC
TRBJ1-5	many	TRBV25-1	NA	CASTRGGGQPQHF	TGTGCCAGCACCCGGGGGGGGGGCCAGCCCCAGCATTTT
TRBJ2-7	NA	TRBV13	NA	CASSTQPGASYEQYF	TGTGCCAGCAGCACACAACCGGGGGCTTCCTACGAGCAGTACTTC
TRBJ2-7	NA	TRBV11-2	NA	CASSLTFNEQYF	TGTGCCAGCAGCTTAACATTCAACGAGCAGTACTTC
TRBJ1-1	many	TRBV28	NA	CASSGVRDEAFF	TGTGCCAGCAGTGGGGTTAGGGATGAAGCTTTCTTT
TRBJ2-1	many	TRBV12-3/TRBV12-4	TRBD1	CASSSWDRDEQFF	TGTGCCAGCAGTTCCTGGGACAGGGATGAGCAGTTCTTC
TRBJ2-2	many	TRBV12-3/TRBV12-4	NA	CASSFAGGTGELFF	TGTGCCAGCAGTTTCGCAGGCGGCACCGGGGAGCTGTTTTTT
TRBJ2-5	many	TRBV24-1	NA	CATSSGEETQYF	TGTGCCACCAGCTCAGGTGAAGAGACCCAGTACTTC
TRBJ2-3	NA	TRBV12-3/TRBV12-4	TRBD1	CASSRDRVTQYF	TGTGCCAGCAGCCGGGACAGGGTCACGCAGTATTTT
TRBJ2-1	few	TRBV19	NA	CASSQDISYNEQFF	TGTGCCAGTAGTCAAGACATCTCCTACAATGAGCAGTTCTTC
TRBJ2-6	few	TRBV20-1	NA	CSARGLSGANVLTF	TGCAGTGCCCGTGGACTTTCTGGGGCCAACGTCCTGACTTTC
TRBJ1-4	many	TRBV4-3	NA	CASSQGLGQAEKLFF	TGCGCCAGCAGCCAGGGCCTCGGTCAGGCAGAAAAACTGTTTTTT
TRBJ2-7	many	TRBV6-1	TRBD1	CASSGPNGTGWYEQYF	TGTGCCAGCAGTGGACCCAACGGGACAGGGTGGTACGAGCAGTACTTC
TRBJ2-6	NA	TRBV6-2/TRBV6-3	NA	CASSPKGSAPGANVLTF	TGTGCCAGCAGCCCAAAGGGGAGTGCTCCTGGGGCCAACGTCCTGACTTTC
TRBJ2-2	many	TRBV28	TRBD1	CASSLSRGLGGELFF	TGTGCCAGCAGTTTAAGCAGGGGGCTAGGCGGGGAGCTGTTTTTT